These 2 T cell receptor beta chains originate from one sample sequenced in a study of blood T cell repertoires in COVID-19. Using immunoSEQ multiplex PCR, the repertoire was profiled, and TCRdb retains in-frame clones only, with some absent. The sample records 70,000 to 90,000 clones, about 87% being singletons. The sample taken for sequencing was peripheral blood. These receptors were obtained from an older man with active or convalescent COVID-19.

The chain employs TRBV25-1 and TRBJ1-5; D is unresolved. The CDR3 extends over 12 amino acids. V shed 8 bases and J shed 0 bases, with 5 bases lying between them. Germline V gene sequence: CDR1 MGHDK, CDR2 SYGVNS. CDR3 sequence: CASGGSNQPQHF. The CDR3 DNA sequence: TGTGCCAGCGGCGGTAGCAATCAGCCCCAGCATTTT. The variable domain in full, completed from reference TRBV25-1 and TRBJ1-5, reads EADIYQTPRYLVIGTGKKITLECSQTMGHDKMYWYQQDPGMELHLIHYSYGVNSTEKGDLSSESTVSRIRTEHFPLTLESARPSHTSQYLCASGGSNQPQHFGDGTRLSIL.

V is TRBV7-6 and J is TRBJ2-1; no reliable D call. Germline V gene lookup returns CDR1 SGHVS and CDR2 FNYEAQ. V lost 3 bases, J lost 4 bases, and 10 bases lay in between. The CDR3 extends over 14 amino acids. CDR3 nucleotides: TGTGCCAGCAGCTTTCAGACTGAATACAATGAGCAGTTCTTC. Its protein product is CASSFQTEYNEQFF.